The sample holds one count of the clone carrying this T cell receptor (beta chain). Antigen specificity is unknown. CDR1 LGHNA and CDR2 YSLEER come from the germline V gene. Germline trimming cut 11 bases from V and 7 bases from J; bases unmatched to any gene: 27. CDR3 length: 20 residues. This sample stems from a study of pediatric ulcerative colitis. Notes on the study in general: A couple of patients' blood samples yielded substantially fewer templates.

The protocol was immunoSEQ multiplex PCR, while the TCRdb copy is restricted to in-frame clones and leaves out a portion. The data contain approximately 4,300 clones, 85% to 95% of them seen just once; the ten biggest clones take up 1.1%. This chain joins TRBV4-3 and TRBJ1-5; TRBD1 matches at 12 bases. Sequenced material: blood. This TCR derives from a boy under 18 who was a control in a study of pediatric ulcerative colitis. The CDR3 DNA follows: TGCGCCCTGTCCACCCCAGCGAATCCGTCGGGACAGGGGGCGAAGCAGCCCCAGCATTTT. Its protein product is CALSTPANPSGQGAKQPQHF.